This TCR beta chain was sequenced in a study of T cell responses to AZD1222 COVID-19 vaccine. As for the study in general: The study pooled second doses at about 4 or about 12 weeks.

Here immunoSEQ multiplex PCR was the method, and the copy in TCRdb shows in-frame clones only, minus some. The sample contains 110,000 to 150,000 clones, roughly 92% of which appear only once. Study-level findings and limits: With dominance at 160-218 and 743-854, vaccine-associated CD4 TCRs spanned spike.

CDR3 length: 13 amino acids. Trimming shortened V by 5 bases and J by 2 bases, and 9 bases separated the two germline ends. Germline V gene sequence: CDR1 SGHVS, CDR2 FQNEAQ. In the case of this clone: Its specificity is not known.

This chain joins TRBV7-8 and TRBJ1-1; perhaps TRBD1 as D (5 bases). This receptor was identified in an adult in good health. This material consisted of peripheral blood, taken on day 0 of AZD1222 vaccination. The CDR3 nucleotides are TGTGCCAGCAGCGTTGACAGAAACACTGAAGCTTTCTTT. This encodes CASSVDRNTEAFF.